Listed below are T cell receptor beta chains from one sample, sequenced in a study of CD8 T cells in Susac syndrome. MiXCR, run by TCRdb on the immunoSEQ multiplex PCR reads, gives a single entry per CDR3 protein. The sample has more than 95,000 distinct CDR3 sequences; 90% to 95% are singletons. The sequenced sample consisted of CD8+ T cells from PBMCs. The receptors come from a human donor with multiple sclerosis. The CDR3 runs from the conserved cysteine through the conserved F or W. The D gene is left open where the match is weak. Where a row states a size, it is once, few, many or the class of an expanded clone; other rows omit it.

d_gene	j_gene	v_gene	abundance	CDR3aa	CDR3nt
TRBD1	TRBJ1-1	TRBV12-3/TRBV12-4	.	CATSGQPEAFF	TGTGCCACCTCGGGACAGCCTGAAGCTTTCTTT
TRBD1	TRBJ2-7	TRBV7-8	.	CASSLAEQGAGYEQYF	TGTGCCAGCAGCTTAGCGGAACAGGGGGCGGGCTACGAGCAGTACTTC
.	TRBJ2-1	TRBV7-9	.	CASSSPRQHNEQFF	TGTGCCAGCAGCTCGCCGCGACAGCACAATGAGCAGTTCTTC
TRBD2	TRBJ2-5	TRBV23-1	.	CASSQYAPAGGHETQYF	TGCGCCAGCAGTCAATACGCACCAGCGGGGGGCCATGAGACCCAGTACTTC
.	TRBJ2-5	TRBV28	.	CASSFTRETQYF	TGTGCCAGCAGCTTCACCCGAGAGACCCAGTACTTC
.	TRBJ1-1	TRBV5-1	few	CASSPTGTNTEAFF	TGCGCCAGCAGCCCAACCGGGACTAACACTGAAGCTTTCTTT
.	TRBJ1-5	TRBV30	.	CAWSVDRNQPQHF	TGTGCCTGGAGTGTCGATAGGAATCAGCCCCAGCATTTT
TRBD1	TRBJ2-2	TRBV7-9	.	CASNLPLDRVFAGELFF	TGTGCCAGCAACTTACCTCTGGACAGGGTATTCGCCGGGGAGCTGTTTTTT
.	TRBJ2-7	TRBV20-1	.	CSARLVGATYEQYF	TGCAGTGCTAGATTGGTGGGGGCCACCTACGAGCAGTACTTC
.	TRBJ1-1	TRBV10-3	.	CAAGARINTEAFF	TGTGCCGCGGGAGCCCGGATCAACACTGAAGCTTTCTTT
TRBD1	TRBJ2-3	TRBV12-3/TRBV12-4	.	CASNRTGLDTQYF	TGTGCCAGCAACCGGACAGGGCTGGATACGCAGTATTTT
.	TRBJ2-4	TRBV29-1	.	CSAESAKNIQYF	TGCAGCGCGGAATCAGCCAAAAACATTCAGTACTTC
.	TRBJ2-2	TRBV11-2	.	CASSRTQTLRTGELFF	TGTGCCAGCAGCCGGACGCAGACATTGAGAACCGGGGAGCTGTTTTTT
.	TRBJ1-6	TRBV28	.	CASSQRKTNSPLHF	TGTGCCAGCAGTCAGCGGAAAACCAATTCACCCCTCCACTTT
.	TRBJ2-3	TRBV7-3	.	CASSLTARGINTDTQYF	TGTGCCAGCAGCTTAACGGCGAGAGGAATTAACACAGATACGCAGTATTTT
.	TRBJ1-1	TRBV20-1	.	CSASRSWNTEAFF	TGCAGTGCTAGCCGGAGTTGGAACACTGAAGCTTTCTTT
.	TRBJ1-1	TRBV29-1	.	CSVEGARVLDTEAFF	TGCAGCGTTGAAGGTGCCAGGGTCTTAGACACTGAAGCTTTCTTT
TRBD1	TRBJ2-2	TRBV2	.	CAPKTGGTGELFF	TGTGCCCCCAAAACAGGGGGAACCGGGGAGCTGTTTTTT
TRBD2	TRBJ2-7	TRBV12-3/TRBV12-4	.	CASSTSGGLKMTTYEQYF	TGTGCCAGCAGCACTAGCGGAGGGCTTAAAATGACAACCTACGAGCAGTACTTC
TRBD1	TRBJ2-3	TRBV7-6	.	CASSPPTGGDTQYF	TGTGCCAGCAGCCCCCCGACAGGGGGAGATACGCAGTATTTT
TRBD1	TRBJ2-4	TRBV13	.	CASSSGTGKTKNIQYF	TGTGCCAGCAGCTCCGGGACAGGGAAGACCAAAAACATTCAGTACTTC
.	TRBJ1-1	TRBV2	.	CASSVSGGGWTEAFF	TGTGCCAGCAGTGTATCGGGCGGGGGGTGGACTGAAGCTTTCTTT
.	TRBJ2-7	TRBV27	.	CASSLSVTVSSYEQYF	TGTGCCAGCAGTTTATCCGTCACGGTGAGCTCCTACGAGCAGTACTTC
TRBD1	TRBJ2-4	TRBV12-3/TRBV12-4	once	CASRTRQGEGKNIQYF	TGTGCCAGCAGGACTCGACAGGGGGAAGGCAAAAACATTCAGTACTTC
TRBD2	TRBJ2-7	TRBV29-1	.	CSVEGSGAAYEQYF	TGCAGCGTTGAAGGTAGCGGGGCTGCCTACGAGCAGTACTTC
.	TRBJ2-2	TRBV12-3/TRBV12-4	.	CASSLEGRELFF	TGTGCCAGCAGTTTAGAGGGACGGGAGCTGTTTTTT
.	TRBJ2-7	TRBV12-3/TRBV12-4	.	CASSLAGLFYEQYF	TGTGCCAGCAGTTTGGCGGGACTCTTCTACGAGCAGTACTTC